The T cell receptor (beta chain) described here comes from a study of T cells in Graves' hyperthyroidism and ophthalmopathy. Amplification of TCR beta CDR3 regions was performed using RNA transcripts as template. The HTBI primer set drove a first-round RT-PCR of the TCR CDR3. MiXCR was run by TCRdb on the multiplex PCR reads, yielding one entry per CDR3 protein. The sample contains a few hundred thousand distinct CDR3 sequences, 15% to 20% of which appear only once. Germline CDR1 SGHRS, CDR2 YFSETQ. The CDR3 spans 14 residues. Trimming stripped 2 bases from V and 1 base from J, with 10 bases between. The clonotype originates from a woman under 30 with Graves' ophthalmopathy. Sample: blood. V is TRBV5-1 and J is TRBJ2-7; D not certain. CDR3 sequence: CASSFSDSSYEQYF. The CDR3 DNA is TGCGCCAGCAGCTTCTCCGACTCTTCCTACGAGCAGTACTTC. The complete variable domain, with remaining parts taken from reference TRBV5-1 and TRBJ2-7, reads KAGVTQTPRYLIKTRGQQVTLSCSPISGHRSVSWYQQTPGQGLQFLFEYFSETQRNKGNFPGRFSGRQFSNSRSEMNVSTLELGDSALYLCASSFSDSSYEQYFGPGTRLTVT.